A single sample is the source of the 19 T cell receptor beta chains below, sequenced in a study of T cell responses to AZD1222 COVID-19 vaccine. Assay: immunoSEQ multiplex PCR; the TCRdb copy retains only in-frame clones and omits some. The sample includes 150,000 to 200,000 clones, roughly 87% of them seen just once. The material sequenced was peripheral blood, taken 28 days after the second AZD1222 dose. The receptor source for this set is an adult who received the AZD1222 COVID-19 vaccine.

J is TRBJ1-2 and V is TRBV18, with D possibly matching TRBD1 (6 bases). CDR1 KGHSH and CDR2 LQKENI come from the germline V gene. The CDR3 covers 15 residues. The ends were cut back, 3 bases at V and 2 bases at J, with 13 bases in the middle. DNA for the CDR3: TGTGCCAGCTCACCCAGGACAGCCTCCAACTATGGCTACACCTTC. Amino acids: CASSPRTASNYGYTF.

The chain carries TRBV7-9 and TRBJ1-3; D is ambiguous. Per the germline V gene, CDR1 is SEHNR and CDR2 is FQNEAQ (reference sequence). The CDR3 length is 14 residues. V lost 8 bases to trimming and J lost 0 bases, with 11 bases between them. Written as DNA, the CDR3 is TGTGCCAGCGACAACGGCATCTCTGGAAACACCATATATTTT. Its protein is CASDNGISGNTIYF.

This chain joins TRBV10-3 and TRBJ1-1; 10 positions match TRBD1. J was trimmed by 4 bases and V by 10 bases; bases with no gene match: 6. The CDR3 loop spans 13 amino acids. From germline, CDR1 is ENHRY and CDR2 SYGVKD. The CDR3 reads CATRQGAVTEAFF. CDR3 DNA: TGTGCCACAAGACAGGGGGCGGTCACTGAAGCTTTCTTT.

This sequence joins TRBV10-3 and TRBJ1-2; 8 nucleotides line up with TRBD1. The CDR3 is 14 residues long. Germline CDR1 reads ENHRY; CDR2 reads SYGVKD. Germline trimming cut 7 bases from V and 4 bases from J; bases unmatched to any gene: 8. CDR3: CAINQGAWGYGYTF. The CDR3 DNA follows: TGTGCCATCAACCAGGGGGCGTGGGGCTATGGCTACACCTTC.

V and J are TRBV2 and TRBJ1-3, with a weak D call TRBD1 (6 bases). The CDR3 is 15 amino acids. Trimming took 3 bases from V and 2 from J, leaving 11 bases between them. Germline loops: CDR1 SNHLY, CDR2 FYNNEI. CDR3 bases: TGTGCCAGCAGTGACGGACAGACCGCTGGAAACACCATATATTTT. This translates into CASSDGQTAGNTIYF.

The chain links TRBV15 to TRBJ2-3; the match to TRBD2 covers 8 bases. Germline CDR1 reads LNHNV; CDR2 reads YYDKDF (reference sequence). Losses at the gene ends were 4 bases for V and 4 bases for J; bases not matched to a gene: 4. The CDR3 consists of 14 residues. In DNA form, the CDR3 reads TGTGCCACCAGCAATCGAGCGGGGGCAGATACGCAGTATTTT. Its protein product is CATSNRAGADTQYF.

The chain recombines TRBV11-3 with TRBJ1-4; 7 positions agree with TRBD1. The length of the CDR3 is 15 residues. The V gene end was trimmed by 5 bases and the J gene end by 4 bases; junction bases not matched to a gene: 7. Germline lookup yields CDR1 SGHNT and CDR2 YENEEA. In DNA, the CDR3 is TGTGCCAGCAGCGTCAGGGGGACCAATAATGAAAAACTGTTTTTT. Translating it yields CASSVRGTNNEKLFF.

This clone occurred once. This sequence joins TRBV4-2 and TRBJ1-2; tentative D call: TRBD1 (6 bases). Germline V gene lookup returns CDR1 LGHNA and CDR2 YNFKEQ. The CDR3 length is 15 residues. Trimming stripped 4 bases from V and 3 bases from J, with 15 bases between. The CDR3 nucleotides read TGTGCCAGCAGCCCCGGGGGGGGCGCTTACTATGGCTACACCTTC. Its translation is CASSPGGGAYYGYTF.

The rearrangement links TRBV18 to TRBJ1-1, with 9 bases that match TRBD1. The CDR3 contains 14 residues. After removal of 5 bases from V and 1 base from J, the junction contained 2 bases not matched to a gene. Germline CDR1 and CDR2: KGHSH and LQKENI. CDR3 DNA sequence: TGTGCCAGCTCATCACAGGGGGCGAACACTGAAGCTTTCTTT. This codes for CASSSQGANTEAFF. The whole variable domain, remainder taken from reference TRBV18 and TRBJ1-1, is NAGVMQNPRHLVRRRGQEARLRCSPMKGHSHVYWYRQLPEEGLKFMVYLQKENIIDESGMPKERFSAEFPKEGPSILRIQQVVRGDSAAYFCASSSQGANTEAFFGQGTRLTVV.

The chain carries TRBV10-1 and TRBJ2-5; the D is unclear. The CDR3 has 13 amino acids. CDR1 is WNHNN, CDR2 SYGVQD, per germline (reference sequence). V was cut by 7 bases and J by 1 base, with 10 bases left in between. This chain's CDR3 is CASTPVPQETQYF. CDR3 nucleotides: TGCGCCAGCACCCCAGTACCCCAAGAGACCCAGTACTTC.

This chain uses TRBV9 with TRBJ2-1, with 7 bases identical to TRBD1. Germline-derived CDR1 and CDR2 are SGDLS and YYNGEE. V lost 0 bases and J lost 5; bases outside the gene matches: 2. CDR3 length: 14 amino acids. CDR3 protein: CASSVGDRDNEQFF. The CDR3, as DNA: TGTGCCAGCAGCGTAGGCGACAGGGACAATGAGCAGTTCTTC.

This clone came up a few times. One junction end disagrees with the germline gene, perhaps due to a read error. The rearrangement uses TRBV7-9 and TRBJ2-2; D is perhaps TRBD1 or TRBD2 (5 bases each). This CDR3 has 14 residues. In germline, CDR1 is SEHNR, CDR2 FQNEAQ (reference sequence). This CDR3 is CASARGENSGELFF. The CDR3 nucleotides read TGTGCCAGCGCGAGGGGAGAGAACAGCGGGGAGCTGTTTTTT.

The chain combines TRBV6-5 with TRBJ1-2; possibly TRBD1 for D (5 bases). The CDR3 totals 13 residues. V gave up 6 bases and J gave up 5 bases, with 13 bases separating them. Germline V gives CDR1 MNHEY, CDR2 SVGAGI. In DNA, the CDR3 is TGTGCCAGCAGCCAACGGGGGGATTATGGCTACACCTTC. Its translation is CASSQRGDYGYTF.

In this sample, this clone turned up once. V and J are TRBV6-1 and TRBJ1-3, with D possibly matching TRBD1 (6 bases). CDR1 MNHNS and CDR2 SASEGT come from the germline V gene. With 4 bases removed from V and 0 bases from J, the gap between germline ends came to 13 bases. There are 16 residues in the CDR3. CDR3 DNA sequence: TGTGCCAGCAGTGGGGGAGGGGGGAGCTCTGGAAACACCATATATTTT. It specifies CASSGGGGSSGNTIYF.

This clone was seen just once. The rearrangement links TRBV5-4 to TRBJ2-7; 8 nucleotides agree with TRBD1. The CDR3 has 14 residues. The trim removed 3 bases at V and 6 bases at J, leaving 8 bases unmatched. Germline CDR1 and CDR2: SGHNT and YYREEE (reference sequence). DNA of the CDR3: TGTGCCAGCAGCTCTGTGACAGGGGAGGTCGAGCAGTACTTC. It translates to CASSSVTGEVEQYF.

The chain links TRBV3-1 (or the pseudogene TRBV3-2) to TRBJ1-2, with 9 positions matching TRBD1. The CDR3 runs 14 residues. Germline-derived CDR1 and CDR2 are LGHDT and YNNKEL (reference sequence). Trimming at V came to 0 bases and at J to 6 bases, leaving 2 bases not matched to a gene. The CDR3 here is CASSQDRDRDGYTF. For the CDR3, the DNA is TGTGCCAGCAGCCAAGATAGGGACAGGGATGGCTACACCTTC.

V gene TRBV4-3 combines with J gene TRBJ1-6, with no clear D. The CDR3 is made up of 16 amino acids. Trimming removed 0 bases from V and 5 bases from J, with 11 bases in between. The germline gives CDR1 LGHNA, CDR2 YSLEER. DNA for the CDR3: TGCGCCAGCAGCCAAGATAGTGGGCAGGATAATTCACCCCTCCACTTT. It codes for CASSQDSGQDNSPLHF.

The V call is TRBV3-1 (or the pseudogene TRBV3-2), the J call TRBJ1-3; tentative D call: TRBD1 (5 bases). CDR1 is LGHDT and CDR2 is YNNKEL in the germline V gene (reference sequence). This CDR3 is built from 19 residues. Trimming pared 4 bases from V and 2 bases from J, leaving 24 bases between. CDR3 coding DNA: TGTGCCAGCAGCCTAGTTTTTGCTAGGGGAAGTTTAGCTGGAAACACCATATATTTT. It yields the protein CASSLVFARGSLAGNTIYF.

This clone appeared once. The chain is built from TRBV19 and TRBJ2-7; 12 nucleotides align to TRBD2. Germline-derived CDR1 and CDR2 are LNHDA and SQIVND (reference sequence). J gave up 4 bases and V 5 bases, and 3 bases lay outside the gene matches. This CDR3 region has 14 residues. The CDR3 loop is CASSPGTSGYEQYF. The CDR3 coding sequence is TGTGCCAGTAGTCCCGGGACTAGCGGGTACGAGCAGTACTTC.